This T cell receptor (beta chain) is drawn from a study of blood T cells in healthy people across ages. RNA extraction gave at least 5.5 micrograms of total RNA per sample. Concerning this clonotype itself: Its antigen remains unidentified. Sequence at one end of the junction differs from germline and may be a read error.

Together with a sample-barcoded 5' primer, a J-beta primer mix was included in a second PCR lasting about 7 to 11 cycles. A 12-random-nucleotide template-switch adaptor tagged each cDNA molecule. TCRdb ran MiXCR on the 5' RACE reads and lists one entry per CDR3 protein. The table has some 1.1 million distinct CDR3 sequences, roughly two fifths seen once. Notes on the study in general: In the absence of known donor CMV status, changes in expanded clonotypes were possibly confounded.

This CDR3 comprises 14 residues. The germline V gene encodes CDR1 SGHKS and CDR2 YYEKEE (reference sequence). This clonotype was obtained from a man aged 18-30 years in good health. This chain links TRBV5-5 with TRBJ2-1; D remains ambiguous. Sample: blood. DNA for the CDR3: TGTGCCAGCAGCTTGGGGTGGAACTACAATGAGCAGTTCTTT. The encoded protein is CASSLGWNYNEQFF.